The 14 T cell receptor beta chains listed next were all sequenced from one sample in a study of T cell changes during pregnancy in multiple sclerosis. Libraries were prepared by immunoSEQ multiplex PCR; TCRdb keeps only in-frame clonotypes and omits some of them. Of tens of thousands of clones in the sample, just under 95% are singletons; the top ten hold about 7%. Sequencing used CD8+ T cells from peripheral blood mononuclear cells, obtained in the third trimester of pregnancy. These receptor sequences come from a female donor with multiple sclerosis, enrolled in a pregnancy study.

The chain recombines TRBV19 with TRBJ2-3; D possibly corresponds to TRBD2 (6 bases). Trimming cost V 5 bases and J 1 base, with 19 bases left between them. CDR1 and CDR2 (germline): LNHDA, SQIVND (reference sequence). The length of the CDR3 is 17 residues. CDR3 amino acids: CASSLPPTSSRTDTQYF. DNA of the CDR3: TGTGCCAGTAGTCTTCCGCCTACTAGCTCTCGCACAGATACGCAGTATTTT. The entire variable domain, with the rest obtained from reference TRBV19 and TRBJ2-3, is as follows: DGGITQSPKYLFRKEGQNVTLSCEQNLNHDAMYWYRQDPGQGLRLIYYSQIVNDFQKGDIAEGYSVSREKKESFPLTVTSAQKNPTAFYLCASSLPPTSSRTDTQYFGPGTRLTVL.

The V call is TRBV13, the J call TRBJ2-1; 7 nucleotides line up with TRBD2. The germline CDR1 and CDR2 sequences are PRHDT and FYEKMQ (reference sequence). V dropped 1 base and J dropped 4; count of bases not matched to a gene: 7. The length of the CDR3 is 16 residues. CDR3 sequence: CASSLAGGPSYNEQFF. In DNA, the CDR3 is TGTGCCAGCAGCTTAGCGGGGGGACCTTCGTACAATGAGCAGTTCTTC.

The chain joins TRBV9 to TRBJ2-5, with 7 nucleotides matching TRBD1. The ends lost 2 bases at V and 2 bases at J; junction bases unmatched: 6. Germline V gene lookup returns CDR1 SGDLS and CDR2 YYNGEE. The CDR3 loop spans 15 amino acids. The CDR3, as DNA: TGTGCCAGCAGCGTCTTCGGGACAGCTCAAGAGACCCAGTACTTC. This translates into CASSVFGTAQETQYF. The full variable domain, rest sourced from reference TRBV9 and TRBJ2-5, is DSGVTQTPKHLITATGQRVTLRCSPRSGDLSVYWYQQSLDQGLQFLIQYYNGEERAKGNILERFSAQQFPDLHSELNLSSLELGDSALYFCASSVFGTAQETQYFGPGTRLLVL.

This rearrangement joins TRBV29-1 to TRBJ1-1; 8 nucleotides line up with TRBD1. J lost 1 base, V lost 3 bases, and 10 bases had no gene match. Germline V gives CDR1 SQVTM, CDR2 ANQGSEA. This CDR3 has 16 residues. This CDR3 is CSVEGRGQLGNTEAFF. CDR3 nucleotide sequence: TGCAGCGTTGAGGGCAGGGGGCAACTAGGGAACACTGAAGCTTTCTTT.

This chain links TRBV9 with TRBJ2-2; a possible D gene is TRBD2 (6 bases). The germline V and J ends were trimmed by 3 bases and 3 bases, with 12 bases remaining between them. The germline gives CDR1 SGDLS, CDR2 YYNGEE. This CDR3 has 15 residues. The CDR3 nucleotides are TGTGCCAGCAGCGATTACACGGGGGACACCGGGGAGCTGTTTTTT. Translating it yields CASSDYTGDTGELFF.

The J gene is TRBJ2-5, the V gene TRBV7-9; 16 nucleotides align to TRBD2. CDR3 length: 19 residues. Germline CDR1 SEHNR, CDR2 FQNEAQ (reference sequence). V gave up 2 bases and J gave up 4 bases; unmatched junction bases: 10. CDR3 nucleotides: TGTGCCAGCAGCTTAAGGGCCGGGACTAGCGGGAGGGCCTTAGAGACCCAGTACTTC. Translated, it gives CASSLRAGTSGRALETQYF.

The V gene is TRBV27, the J gene TRBJ2-2; 11 bases line up with TRBD1. The J segment lost 8 bases and the V segment lost 3 bases, leaving 5 bases of the junction unmatched. The germline V gene encodes CDR1 MNHEY and CDR2 SMNVEV (reference sequence). CDR3 length: 15 residues. CDR3 amino acids: CASSFEGQGVGELFF. In DNA form, the CDR3 reads TGTGCCAGCAGTTTTGAGGGACAGGGGGTGGGGGAGCTGTTTTTT.

The CDR3 coding sequence is TGTGCCAGCAGTGGGAGGGCCTCGTCCGGGGAGCTGTTTTTT. Residues: CASSGRASSGELFF. This chain links TRBV5-4 with TRBJ2-2; 7 bases align to TRBD2. This CDR3 spans 14 amino acids. Trimming took 5 bases from V and 6 from J; bases not matched to a gene: 7. Per germline, CDR1 SGHNT and CDR2 YYREEE (reference sequence).

This clone was seen only once. The V call is TRBV19, the J call TRBJ2-1, with TRBD2 matching 9 bases. Trimming removed 7 bases from V and 7 bases from J; junction bases left unmatched: 8. Germline V gives CDR1 LNHDA, CDR2 SQIVND (reference sequence). CDR3 length: 14 amino acids. The CDR3 sequence: CASNPGLAYNEQFF. The DNA for the CDR3 is TGTGCCAGTAACCCAGGACTAGCGTATAATGAGCAGTTCTTC.

This clone was counted a few times. Other DNA sequences of this sample code for an identical CDR3. V is TRBV4-1 and J is TRBJ2-1, with D perhaps matching TRBD2 (6 bases). This CDR3 contains 13 residues. Germline CDR1 reads MGHRA; CDR2 reads YSYEKL. With 4 bases removed from V and 4 bases from J, the gap between germline ends came to 8 bases. The CDR3 DNA is TGCGCCAGCAGCCTGGGACTTTACAATGAGCAGTTCTTC. Amino acid sequence: CASSLGLYNEQFF.

The chain links TRBV6-1 to TRBJ1-2; maybe TRBD1 (6 bases). Germline CDR1 MNHNS, CDR2 SASEGT. This CDR3 is built from 15 residues. V lost 3 bases, J lost 4 bases, and 15 bases lay in between. This CDR3 reads CASSEGTGGSYGYTF. CDR3 DNA: TGTGCCAGCAGTGAGGGCACTGGGGGCAGCTATGGCTACACCTTC.

The chain is built from TRBV5-6 and TRBJ2-6; 8 bases line up with TRBD1. CDR1 is SGHDT, CDR2 YYEEEE, per germline. Trimming took 7 bases from V and 4 from J; bases not matched to a gene: 13. The CDR3 runs to 17 residues. CDR3 DNA sequence: TGTGCCAGCGCCTGGGGACAGGCTATCGAGGGGGCCAACGTCCTGACTTTC. Translation: CASAWGQAIEGANVLTF.

The rearrangement joins TRBV7-2 to TRBJ1-2; TRBD1 is a possible D gene (5 bases). Trimming cost V 4 bases and J 3 bases, with 18 bases left between them. CDR3 length: 16 amino acids. CDR1 and CDR2 from the germline V gene are SGHTA and FQGNSA. DNA of the CDR3: TGTGCCAGCAGCTCCCTTTTAGGGGTAGATTACTATGGCTACACCTTC. It specifies CASSSLLGVDYYGYTF.

The CDR3 nucleotides are TGTGCCAGCAGTTTACAGGAAGCCTACGAGCAGTACTTC. Translating gives CASSLQEAYEQYF. The rearrangement links TRBV28 to TRBJ2-7; no clear D gene. The ends were cut back, 2 bases at V and 2 bases at J, with 7 bases in the middle. The CDR3 contains 13 residues. Germline lookup yields CDR1 MDHEN and CDR2 SYDVKM.